The clone carrying this T cell receptor (beta chain) showed up many times. The antigen remains unidentified. The data stem from a study of Graves' ophthalmopathy and Graves' hyperthyroidism. The overall study: Prior to any treatment, peripheral blood was collected at the time of initial diagnosis. General observations from the study: In blood, most expanded thyroid clonotypes above 0.001 frequency were also detected.

Trimming removed 1 base from V and 2 bases from J, with 11 bases in between. Germline V gene data show CDR1 as GTSNPN and CDR2 as SVGIG (reference sequence). The CDR3 is 14 residues long. The authors enrolled newly diagnosed hyperthyroidism patients aged 18 to 65 with under 2 months' duration. RNA transcripts provided the template for amplifying TCR beta CDR3 regions. RT-PCR was first run with HTBI primers, then multiplex PCR in a second round. TCRdb fed the multiplex PCR reads into MiXCR, producing one record per CDR3 protein. The sample has 400,000 to 450,000 distinct CDR3 sequences; over 20% are singletons.

This sequence joins TRBV30 and TRBJ1-2; D perhaps matches TRBD1 (5 bases). The clonotype originates from a woman aged 18-30 years with stable Graves' hyperthyroidism. The specimen sequenced was peripheral blood. The CDR3 sequence: CAWSGGLLNYGYTF. DNA of the CDR3: TGTGCCTGGAGTGGGGGACTGCTCAACTATGGCTACACCTTC.